A selection of T cell receptor beta chains follows, all from one sample in a study of blood T cell repertoires in COVID-19. The repertoire was sequenced with immunoSEQ multiplex PCR; TCRdb's copy has only in-frame clones and lacks some. This sample carries 150,000 or so clones, almost 85% of them seen once, and the ten largest clones take roughly 13%. Input material: peripheral blood. These receptors all stem from a man between 18 and 35 years old with active or convalescent COVID-19. Both conserved end residues are part of each CDR3. D genes are given only for firm matches.

>-|TRBJ1-1|TRBV11-2
CASSPILNRETFF
>-|TRBJ2-3|TRBV30
CAWSSGTDTQYF
>-|TRBJ1-6|TRBV12-3/TRBV12-4
CASKGQQNSPLHF
>TRBD1|TRBJ2-2|TRBV19
CASTDERGRVNTGELFF
>-|TRBJ2-7|TRBV4-1
CASSQDRRGYEQYF
>-|TRBJ1-1|TRBV23-1
CASSRRSGTEAFF
>-|TRBJ2-1|TRBV7-2
CASSYRDARVNNEQFF
>TRBD2|TRBJ2-3|TRBV27
CASTRLAGGQGDTQYF
>TRBD1|TRBJ1-2|TRBV12-5
CASALTGAVTSYGYTF
>-|TRBJ2-7|TRBV5-6
CASSLAGTAREQYF
>-|TRBJ1-6|TRBV6-5
CASSYSFSSPLHF
>-|TRBJ2-7|TRBV3-1/TRBV3-2
CASSQDGYSAYEQYF
>-|TRBJ2-2|TRBV19
CASSPKRGSGELFF
>-|TRBJ1-2|TRBV30
CAWSVLGRNYGYTF
>TRBD2|TRBJ2-3|TRBV27
CASSLGRGGGTDTQYF
>-|TRBJ2-5|TRBV2
CASSGLAGTQYF
>-|TRBJ1-1|TRBV27
CASSLRDNEPLEAFF
>TRBD1|TRBJ1-2|TRBV6-5
CASSYTGGYGYTF
>TRBD2|TRBJ2-3|TRBV6-2/TRBV6-3
CASSFGTTPTDTQYF
>-|TRBJ1-6|TRBV27
CASRGLGLGSPLHF
>TRBD1|TRBJ2-2|TRBV3-1/TRBV3-2
CASSQGKSGTGGTGELFF
>-|TRBJ1-3|TRBV6-1
CASSDPDGRKGVNTIYF
>-|TRBJ2-1|TRBV19
CASSIVRDNEQFF
>-|TRBJ1-1|TRBV30
CAWSDEEAYTEAFF
>-|TRBJ1-6|TRBV5-1
CASRARDNSPLHF
>-|TRBJ1-1|TRBV2
CASSFGMNTEAFF
>-|TRBJ1-5|TRBV21-1
CASSKAAQGAPSRNQPQHF
>-|TRBJ1-6|TRBV2
CASNRIRDMNSPLHF
>-|TRBJ2-3|TRBV4-3
CASSQFHRDYSADTQYF
>TRBD2|TRBJ2-1|TRBV19
CASSPGTTYNEQFF
>TRBD1|TRBJ2-5|TRBV29-1
CSVRQGAQQTQYF
>TRBD1|TRBJ1-1|TRBV29-1
CSVGTAGGLLTEAFF
>TRBD2|TRBJ2-1|TRBV27
CASSLWSGSGYNEQFF
>TRBD2|TRBJ2-2|TRBV7-9
CASSSTSGGPGTGELFF
>-|TRBJ1-5|TRBV29-1
CSVEVSSNQPQHF
>TRBD1|TRBJ2-1|TRBV5-1
CASRGGTGPYNEQFF
>-|TRBJ1-5|TRBV7-6
CASSLGGGVRDQPQHF
>-|TRBJ1-2|TRBV4-2
CASSQDRSGYTTDYGYTF
>-|TRBJ1-1|TRBV2
CASSEALQENTEAFF
>TRBD1|TRBJ1-3|TRBV5-5
CASSWGTGSGNTIYF
>-|TRBJ2-3|TRBV4-2
CASSQEATGPDTQYF
>-|TRBJ1-2|TRBV3-1/TRBV3-2
CASSPTRSSYGYTF
>-|TRBJ1-2|TRBV28
CASSLEWNYGYTF
>-|TRBJ1-1|TRBV18
CASSPRGQPTEAFF
>-|TRBJ2-1|TRBV28
CASSLGARVFGEQFF
>-|TRBJ2-1|TRBV7-3
CASSLGEDNEQFF